Given below is one T cell receptor beta chain in context. TCR-alpha and TCR-beta chains were sequenced unpaired. Libraries were prepared by immunoSEQ multiplex PCR; TCRdb keeps only in-frame clonotypes and omits some of them. This table has 50,000 to 65,000 clones, approximately 91% appearing once. Thawed, overnight-rested PBMC were stained with GMM-loaded CD1B tetramer, viability dye and anti-CD3, then sorted. C32 glucose monomycolate from Rhodococcus equi was loaded onto the CD1B tetramers. PBMC for tetramer sorting were first depleted of CD14-expressing monocytes. Tetramer-negative cells, 75,000 to 100,000 per donor, were also sorted. CDR3 size: 15 residues. The V and J ends lost 6 bases and 6 bases, in that order; junction bases with no gene match: 12. CDR1 is SNHLY and CDR2 is FYNNEI in the germline V gene. These data belong to a study of T cells in tuberculosis.

Sequencing used CD1b-GMM tetramer-negative cells sorted from PBMCs. This clonotype originated in an adult woman with latent tuberculosis. The genes are TRBV2 and TRBJ2-3, with 7 nucleotides matching TRBD2. CDR3 nucleotides: TGTGCCAGCAGCCCCTATATGGGGGGAGGGGATACGCAGTATTTT. This encodes CASSPYMGGGDTQYF.